Listed below are T cell receptor beta chains from one sample, sequenced in a study of PD-L1 blockade in urothelial cancer. The repertoire was sequenced with immunoSEQ multiplex PCR; TCRdb's copy has only in-frame clones and lacks some. There are more than 75,000 clones in the sample; around nine tenths occur only once, and around a tenth lies in the top ten. The source material was PBMCs, sampled around atezolizumab (anti-PD-L1) treatment. The receptors were sampled from a man aged 60 to 75 with urothelial cancer. Both conserved end residues are trimmed from each CDR3.

v_call | cdr3_aa
TRBV6-5 | ASSYYRGQPQH
TRBV7-3 | ASSLTGGDTDTQY
TRBV27 | ASSFGGTDTQY
TRBV21-1 | ASSKIGRGMYEQY
TRBV28 | ASSPRYGPNVLT
TRBV7-9 | ASSPQTGGTEAF
TRBV5-1 | ASSIEGGAGANVLT
TRBV7-8 | ASSRDGTGLYEQY
TRBV18 | ASSPRTPSGLAEPYEQY
TRBV23-1 | ASRRGLWWRVNQPQH
TRBV19 | ASRTSGTNGNEQY
TRBV2 | ASSDPQTTGEHGYT
TRBV5-1 | ASSFQPSGAGGETQY
TRBV11-2 | ASSFSGGTEAF
TRBV5-6 | ASSFDRVAETQY
TRBV5-4 | ASSRDSQGTEAF
TRBV19 | ASSIFGNEQF
TRBV29-1 | SARRSGGPETQY
TRBV19 | GTGGLDSNQPQH
TRBV28 | ASIPGGNRNQPQH
TRBV29-1 | SVEVPGQQETQY
TRBV18 | ASSPGVMANTEAF
TRBV30 | AWVRAVAEAF
TRBV4-3 | ASSQDVQGARGELF
TRBV11-3 | ASSLETGRTSYEQY
TRBV28 | ASSLRLISAAF
TRBV27 | ASSSVPSGGTGELF
TRBV27 | ASSDHPNRGYGYT
TRBV19 | ASSIVASGITDTQY
TRBV5-5 | ASSSSGGARRDTQY
TRBV7-9 | ASSRDSNQPQH
TRBV5-1 | ASRLVLSGGSNEQY
TRBV2 | ASTRSTLNTEAF
TRBV5-6 | ASSLKGQGTYEQY
TRBV7-3 | ASSLGLAGGPGETQY
TRBV12-5 | ASGFGGSNQPQH
TRBV29-1 | SVEDLDRGSSETQY
TRBV5-4 | ASSSSTSGGAPEQF
TRBV7-2 | ASSGSRIQETQY
TRBV6-5 | ASSYSTGDPYEQY
TRBV28 | ASSTSTDTQY
TRBV9 | ASSSRTGGYEQY
TRBV5-4 | ASSPGQGLGTGELF
TRBV11-3 | ASSLYRSQGTTNEKLF
TRBV9 | ASSVAGTATYEQY
TRBV27 | ASSLDQETQY
TRBV21-1 | ASSARFGQGASYEQY
TRBV28 | ASRTDLNTGELF
TRBV9 | ASSVGGSPHNEQF
TRBV19 | ASRGQVYGYT
TRBV2 | AGGSTDTQY
TRBV10-3 | AISRDRVDEQF
TRBV11-2 | ASSRTSTGELF
TRBV19 | ASSYGGRSGANVLT
TRBV7-2 | ASSSRGGAGGLEQF